This T cell receptor beta chain was identified in a study of cytomegalovirus exposure and HLA in healthy donors. Trimming stripped 1 base from V and 5 bases from J, with 12 bases between. This CDR3 spans 14 amino acids. Germline V gene lookup returns CDR1 LNHNV and CDR2 YYDKDF (reference sequence). This clone was counted only a few times. Its antigen is as yet unknown. General observations from the study: Sequencing artifact likely explains a cluster of highly shared sequence variants.

Primers included in the PCR were 60 Vbeta and 13 Jbeta primers. Clones were sequenced by immunoSEQ multiplex PCR, and TCRdb holds only the in-frame ones, with some missing. Seen here are about 150,000 clones, roughly 9.6% observed once, and the top ten hold roughly 7%. The specimen was PBMCs. V and J are TRBV15 and TRBJ2-7; D perhaps matches TRBD2 (6 bases). The clonotype comes from a woman aged 40 to 50 in good health and CMV-seropositive. The DNA of the CDR3 is TGTGCCACCAGCAGAGGGGGGGATAGGGACGAGCAGTACTTC. Translation: CATSRGGDRDEQYF.